Below are 7 T cell receptor beta chains sequenced from a single sample in a study of T cell repertoires in aging, cancer and after chemotherapy. TCR beta rearrangements were amplified from peripheral blood genomic DNA. Multiplex touch-down PCR with TRB-A/B primers amplified rearranged V-D-J TRB sequences. TCRdb reprocessed the multiplex PCR reads via MiXCR and lists one record per CDR3 protein. Counted here are several hundred distinct CDR3 sequences, 76% occurring once; the ten biggest clones make up about 24%. What was sequenced was blood. The receptors stem from a human donor with a solid tumor.

The chain joins TRBV6-5 to TRBJ1-6, with D hard to call. Germline CDR1 MNHEY, CDR2 SVGAGI. V lost 0 bases and J 9 bases, leaving 12 bases between the germline ends. CDR3 length equals 15 residues. CDR3 sequence (DNA): TGTGCCAGCAGTTACTCGCTTGGCGGCCGTTCACCCCTCCACTTT. Protein product: CASSYSLGGRSPLHF.

The chain combines TRBV6-1 with TRBJ1-1; 8 bases line up with TRBD1. The V segment lost 3 bases and the J segment 5 bases; nucleotides outside the gene matches: 8. The CDR3 consists of 15 residues. Germline V gene data show CDR1 as MNHNS and CDR2 as SASEGT. CDR3 sequence reads: CASSDRGQAKTEAFF. CDR3 sequence (DNA): TGTGCCAGCAGTGATAGGGGACAGGCAAAAACTGAAGCTTTCTTT.

J is TRBJ2-5 and V is TRBV7-2; D is possibly TRBD1 (6 bases). CDR1 and CDR2 from the germline V gene are SGHTA and FQGNSA. V lost 7 bases and J lost 10, with 19 bases in between. The CDR3 is 13 amino acids. The CDR3, as DNA: TGTGCCAGCAAAAGGGGGAGCCCGGCTGACCAGTACTTC. Translated: CASKRGSPADQYF.

The rearrangement joins TRBV6-1 to TRBJ2-5; 7 positions agree with TRBD1. Trimming cost V 6 bases and J 5 bases; bases outside gene matches: 6. Germline V CDR1 and CDR2: MNHNS, SASEGT. The CDR3 spans 13 residues. DNA of the CDR3: TGTGCCAGCAGCCGCGACAGGGACGAGACCCAGTACTTC. It encodes CASSRDRDETQYF.

The chain couples TRBV30 to TRBJ1-2; TRBD1 aligns across 8 bases. Germline lookup yields CDR1 GTSNPN and CDR2 SVGIG (reference sequence). The CDR3 contains 14 residues. V dropped 3 bases and J dropped 3; count of bases not matched to a gene: 6. The CDR3 DNA follows: TGTGCCTGGAGCGTTGAGGACAGGGACTATGGCTACACCTTC. This gives the protein CAWSVEDRDYGYTF.

This clonotype was counted a few times. The rearrangement joins TRBV7-3 to TRBJ2-1, with TRBD2 as a possible D gene (6 bases). CDR1 SGHTA and CDR2 FQGTGA come from the germline V gene. Trimming took off 0 bases at V and 9 bases at J, with 12 bases between the two ends. CDR3 size: 14 residues. The DNA of the CDR3 is TGTGCCAGCAGCTTAACTAGCGGCAAGACTGAGCAGTTCTTC. This translates into CASSLTSGKTEQFF.

The genes are TRBV29-1 and TRBJ2-7; no definite D call. Germline V CDR1 and CDR2: SQVTM, ANQGSEA. The CDR3 is made up of 13 amino acids. Trimming removed 3 bases at V and 7 bases at J, with 16 bases between. CDR3 region: CSVDGRDLGEQYF. The CDR3 DNA sequence: TGCAGCGTTGATGGGCGCGATCTGGGAGAGCAGTACTTC.